The next 17 T cell receptor beta chains were all read from a single sample in a study of CD8+CD57+ T cells in acquired aplastic anemia. Investigators profiled TCR beta VDJ and CDR3 from genomic DNA template. TCRdb re-called the reads through MiXCR, storing one row per CDR3 protein. The sample lists around 180,000 distinct CDR3 sequences, 60% to 70% occurring once. The sequencing input was sorted CD4+, CD8+, or CD8+CD57+ T cells (not recorded which) from PBMCs. The source of these receptors is a human donor in good health.

This clonotype was picked up many times. The chain employs TRBV5-1 and TRBJ1-4, with D possibly matching TRBD1 (5 bases). Trimming took 0 bases from V and 3 from J, leaving 12 bases between them. The CDR3 totals 16 residues. Per germline, CDR1 SGHRS and CDR2 YFSETQ. For the CDR3, the DNA is TGCGCCAGCAGCTTGGACTTTAGGGGCTCTAATGAAAAACTGTTTTTT. Translated: CASSLDFRGSNEKLFF.

V is TRBV24-1 and J is TRBJ2-2, with D hard to call. The CDR3 is made up of 13 amino acids. Germline lookup yields CDR1 KGHDR and CDR2 SFDVKD. The germline V and J ends were trimmed by 1 base and 3 bases, with 2 bases remaining between them. In nucleotides, the CDR3 is TGTGCCACCAGTGATTTAGACACCGGGGAGCTGTTTTTT. Amino acid sequence: CATSDLDTGELFF.

This chain joins TRBV4-2 and TRBJ1-1, with 7 positions matching TRBD1. The CDR3 length is 14 residues. Germline V gene sequence: CDR1 LGHNA, CDR2 YNFKEQ. V lost 0 bases, J lost 4 bases, and 2 bases stayed unmatched. CDR3 protein: CASSQEQGTTEAFF. For the CDR3, the DNA is TGTGCCAGCAGCCAAGAACAGGGGACCACTGAAGCTTTCTTT.

The chain recombines TRBV19 with TRBJ1-6, with 10 bases lining up with TRBD1. CDR3 length: 14 residues. Germline values: CDR1 LNHDA, CDR2 SQIVND (reference sequence). With 6 bases clipped from V and 11 bases from J, the junction kept 7 bases outside the gene matches. The CDR3: CASSLGTGDPPLHF. The CDR3 region has the DNA TGTGCCAGTAGCCTCGGGACAGGGGATCCACCCCTCCACTTT.

In the case of this clonotype: At one of its ends the junction is not consistent with the germline gene, which may arise from a read error. V gene TRBV5-4 combines with J gene TRBJ2-1, with D perhaps given as TRBD1 or TRBD2 (6 bases each). The CDR3 consists of 16 residues. Per the germline V gene, CDR1 is SGHNT and CDR2 is YYREEE (reference sequence). The CDR3 protein is CASSLGGTSSYNEQFF. CDR3 bases: TGTGCCAGCAGCCTTGGGGGGACAAGCTCCTATAATGAGCAGTTCTTC.

V gene TRBV20-1 combines with J gene TRBJ2-5, with 7 nucleotides matching TRBD1. J gave up 5 bases and V 2 bases, and 8 bases lay outside the gene matches. Germline V gives CDR1 DFQATT, CDR2 SNEGSKA (reference sequence). The length of the CDR3 is 14 residues. CDR3 DNA sequence: TGCAGTGCTAGAACTGGACAGGTTGGCGAGACCCAGTACTTC. Its translation: CSARTGQVGETQYF.

This clonotype was detected once. The chain employs TRBV9 and TRBJ1-5; D may be TRBD1 (6 bases). The germline V and J ends were trimmed by 0 bases and 4 bases, with 11 bases remaining between them. The CDR3 contains 15 residues. The germline V gene encodes CDR1 SGDLS and CDR2 YYNGEE. CDR3 bases: TGTGCCAGCAGCGTAGGGGGGGGACAAAATCAGCCCCAGCATTTT. This sequence encodes CASSVGGGQNQPQHF.

The chain couples TRBV6-2 or TRBV6-3 to TRBJ1-5, with TRBD1 matching over 7 bases. The CDR3 sequence is 14 residues long. Trimming cost V 2 bases and J 7 bases; bases outside gene matches: 5. Per the germline V gene, CDR1 is MNHEY and CDR2 is SVGEGT. The CDR3 coding sequence is TGTGCCAGCAGTTACGGGACAGCCCTACAGCCCCAGCATTTT. This encodes CASSYGTALQPQHF.

Regarding this clonotype: A read error is likely, as this CDR3 ends without the conserved phenylalanine or tryptophan. The chain links TRBV7-2 to TRBJ2-7, with D perhaps matching TRBD2 (6 bases). Trimming took off 4 bases at V and 10 bases at J, with 26 bases between the two ends. Germline CDR1 SGHTA, CDR2 FQGNSA. The CDR3 is 16 residues long. CDR3 bases: TGTGCCAGCAGCTCCTCGACTAGTGGGACCCTCGTGGGACAGTACTTG. As protein: CASSSSTSGTLVGQYL.

The CDR3 loop is CASRGQGPTGELFF. The CDR3 nucleotides read TGCGCCAGCCGAGGGCAGGGGCCGACCGGGGAGCTGTTTTTT. The V call is TRBV10-1, the J call TRBJ2-2; maybe TRBD1 (6 bases). The germline CDR1 and CDR2 sequences are WNHNN and SYGVQD (reference sequence). V lost 8 bases to trimming and J lost 5 bases, with 15 bases between them. The CDR3 has 14 residues.

V usage is TRBV2 and J usage is TRBJ2-1; TRBD2 matches at 9 bases. The CDR3 consists of 14 residues. Per the germline V gene, CDR1 is SNHLY and CDR2 is FYNNEI. J gave up 4 bases and V 9 bases, and 7 bases lay outside the gene matches. In DNA, the CDR3 is TGTGCCAGTGGGGGCAGCGGGAGGTACAATGAGCAGTTCTTC. It is translated as CASGGSGRYNEQFF.

V and J are TRBV5-4 and TRBJ2-3; D uncertain. Germline V gives CDR1 SGHNT, CDR2 YYREEE (reference sequence). The CDR3 is 16 amino acids. Trimming took off 3 bases at V and 0 bases at J, with 14 bases between the two ends. The CDR3 sequence is CASSSPRLSSTDTQYF. The CDR3 nucleotides read TGTGCCAGCAGCTCTCCGAGGTTAAGCAGCACAGATACGCAGTATTTT.

This clonotype was detected once. The gene calls are TRBV2 and TRBJ2-7, with no clear D. V dropped 0 bases and J dropped 4 bases, with 16 bases sitting between them. Germline CDR1 SNHLY, CDR2 FYNNEI. This CDR3 contains 16 residues. In nucleotides, the CDR3 is TGTGCCAGCAGTGAAGCGCTTCCCAGATATGGATACGAGCAGTACTTC. It codes for CASSEALPRYGYEQYF.

In regard to this clonotype: The junction departs from the called germline gene at one end, perhaps through a read error. The V call is TRBV2, the J call TRBJ1-6; D remains unclear. CDR3 length equals 14 residues. CDR1 SNHLY and CDR2 FYNNEI come from the germline V gene. The CDR3 reads CASSVGRLGSPHHF. For the CDR3, the DNA is TGTGCCAGCAGTGTAGGCAGGCTGGGGTCACCCCACCACTTT. Drawing the rest from reference TRBV2 and TRBJ1-6, the complete variable domain is EPEVTQTPSHQVTQMGQEVILRCVPISNHLYFYWYRQILGQKVEFLVSFYNNEISEKSEIFDDQFSVERPDGSNFTLKIRSTKLEDSAMYFCASSVGRLGSPHHFGNGTRLTVT.

This clonotype was detected only once. The V call is TRBV19, the J call TRBJ1-2; D gene uncertain. Trimming removed 3 bases from V and 2 bases from J, with 7 bases in between. CDR3 length: 13 residues. The germline CDR1 and CDR2 sequences are LNHDA and SQIVND (reference sequence). The CDR3 bases are TGTGCCAGTAGTATTGCAGAAAACTATGGCTACACCTTC. It translates to CASSIAENYGYTF.

In the case of this clonotype: The junction differs from germline at one of its ends, possibly a read error. The genes are TRBV24-1 and TRBJ1-5, with D uncertain. Germline CDR1 KGHDR, CDR2 SFDVKD. CDR3 length: 14 residues. CDR3 DNA: TGTGCCACCAGTGATTCGCGTAGGAATCTGCCCCAGCATTTT. This encodes CATSDSRRNLPQHF.

With regard to this clonotype: No conserved phenylalanine or tryptophan ends this CDR3, so it is likely a read error. The genes are TRBV24-1 and TRBJ1-1; D not resolved. From germline, CDR1 is KGHDR and CDR2 SFDVKD. The CDR3 runs 13 residues. CDR3 protein: CATSDSSYTEAFL. For the CDR3, the DNA is TGTGCCACTAGTGATTCATCGTACACTGAAGCTTTCCTT.